These 18 T cell receptor beta chains originate from one sample sequenced in a study of beta chain features in type 1 diabetes. Isolated RNA was reverse transcribed in full, so expressed TCRB transcripts were sequenced. The repertoire was sequenced with immunoSEQ multiplex PCR; TCRdb's copy has only in-frame clones and lacks some. The data hold about 470,000 clones, with roughly 31% observed a single time. Material for sequencing was naive CD4+ T cells from blood. These receptors all come from a man aged 18 to 29 in good health.

J is TRBJ2-1 and V is TRBV7-2; a weak D match, TRBD1 (6 bases). The CDR3 runs to 15 residues. Trimming left V 1 base short and J 7 bases short, with 14 bases between. CDR1 and CDR2 from the germline V gene are SGHTA and FQGNSA. The CDR3 sequence: CASSLGGLFTNEQFF. The CDR3 nucleotides are TGTGCCAGCAGCTTAGGGGGGCTCTTTACAAATGAGCAGTTCTTC.

The V and J genes are TRBV7-2 and TRBJ2-3; no firm D call. The CDR3 is made up of 17 amino acids. Trimming left V 4 bases short and J 0 bases short, with 17 bases between. The germline V gene encodes CDR1 SGHTA and CDR2 FQGNSA. The CDR3 DNA sequence: TGTGCCAGCAGCTACCGGCGCGCGGTTTCTAGCACAGATACGCAGTATTTT. Translation gives CASSYRRAVSSTDTQYF.

V usage is TRBV19 and J usage is TRBJ1-1; possible D gene TRBD1, 6 bases. The CDR3 totals 13 residues. CDR1 is LNHDA and CDR2 is SQIVND in the germline V gene (reference sequence). V was cut by 3 bases and J by 4 bases, with 9 bases left in between. In nucleotides, the CDR3 is TGTGCCAGTAGTATCCAACAGGGCACTGAAGCTTTCTTT. Translated: CASSIQQGTEAFF.

This chain connects TRBV7-2 to TRBJ2-5; D remains unclear. This CDR3 spans 11 amino acids. The V end was cut by 2 bases, the J end by 5 bases, with 3 bases between. The germline CDR1 and CDR2 sequences are SGHTA and FQGNSA. CDR3 nucleotides: TGTGCCAGCAGCTTAATGGAGACCCAGTACTTC. Residues: CASSLMETQYF.

The rearrangement joins TRBV7-2 to TRBJ2-7; D is perhaps TRBD2 (6 bases). This CDR3 has 15 residues. Germline V CDR1 and CDR2: SGHTA, FQGNSA. Trimming cost V 0 bases and J 7 bases, with 16 bases left between them. For the CDR3, the DNA is TGTGCCAGCAGCTTAGCGGGGGTTTCGGGAGAGGAGCAGTACTTC. This translates into CASSLAGVSGEEQYF. Full variable domain (remainder filled in from reference TRBV7-2 and TRBJ2-7): GAGVSQSPSNKVTEKGKDVELRCDPISGHTALYWYRQSLGQGLEFLIYFQGNSAPDKSGLPSDRFSAERTGGSVSTLTIQRTQQEDSAVYLCASSLAGVSGEEQYFGPGTRLTVT.

Turning to this clone: Other DNA sequences in this specimen translate into the identical CDR3. This chain joins TRBV30 and TRBJ1-2; D ambiguous. The CDR3 runs 12 residues. Germline CDR1 reads GTSNPN; CDR2 reads SVGIG (reference sequence). The V gene lost 3 bases and the J gene lost 2 bases, with 7 bases spanning the gap. The CDR3: CAWSEGNYGYTF. The CDR3 bases are TGTGCCTGGAGCGAGGGAAACTATGGCTACACCTTC.

V is TRBV4-2 and J is TRBJ1-2, with a weak D call TRBD1 (5 bases). CDR3 length equals 14 residues. The germline V and J ends were trimmed by 1 base and 3 bases, with 9 bases remaining between them. Germline loops: CDR1 LGHNA, CDR2 YNFKEQ. The chain's CDR3 is CASSQARGDYGYTF. The CDR3 DNA reads TGTGCCAGCAGCCAAGCGCGGGGGGACTATGGCTACACCTTC.

This clone appeared a few times. This sequence joins TRBV9 and TRBJ1-2, with 10 bases lining up with TRBD1. The ends lost 6 bases at V and 9 bases at J; junction bases unmatched: 11. Germline CDR1 reads SGDLS; CDR2 reads YYNGEE. The CDR3 covers 14 residues. Here the CDR3 reads CASTPGQGSIRYTF. The DNA of the CDR3 is TGTGCCAGCACCCCGGGACAGGGGTCGATTCGCTACACCTTC.

This clone was seen a handful of times. This chain uses TRBV6-5 with TRBJ2-1; possibly TRBD1 or TRBD2 for D (6 bases each). The CDR3 runs 15 residues. Between the trimmed V and J ends, which lost 4 bases and 4 bases, there was a span of 14 bases. The germline V gene has CDR1 MNHEY and CDR2 SVGAGI. The CDR3 nucleotides read TGTGCCAGCAGTTCCGCTAGGGGGGCGTACAATGAGCAGTTCTTC. Translated, it gives CASSSARGAYNEQFF.

The V and J genes are TRBV2 and TRBJ2-5, with 7 bases matching TRBD2. V was pared by 8 bases and J by 3 bases, with 6 bases of the junction left unmatched. The CDR3 extends over 13 amino acids. Germline values: CDR1 SNHLY, CDR2 FYNNEI. The CDR3 is CASFKAGEETQYF. Here the CDR3 DNA reads TGTGCCAGCTTTAAGGCGGGGGAAGAGACCCAGTACTTC.

The chain employs TRBV10-3 and TRBJ2-5; D is possibly TRBD2 (5 bases). Germline V gene data show CDR1 as ENHRY and CDR2 as SYGVKD. The ends were cut back, 10 bases at V and 4 bases at J, with 10 bases in the middle. The CDR3 covers 11 residues. DNA of the CDR3: TGTGCCACCGGGATCCTAGAGACCCAGTACTTC. This gives the protein CATGILETQYF.

The gene calls are TRBV19 and TRBJ1-1; tentatively, D is TRBD1 (5 bases). From germline, CDR1 is LNHDA and CDR2 SQIVND (reference sequence). V lost 3 bases to trimming and J lost 4 bases, with 21 bases between them. The CDR3 runs to 17 residues. CDR3 nucleotides: TGTGCCAGTAGTATCCGAGGATCGACGGGGAGGGGCACTGAAGCTTTCTTT. It codes for CASSIRGSTGRGTEAFF.

The rearrangement uses TRBV6-5 and TRBJ1-1; D is undetermined. The CDR3 totals 13 residues. Germline CDR1 and CDR2: MNHEY and SVGAGI. V lost 8 bases and J lost 0, with 10 bases in between. This CDR3 reads CASSTEMNTEAFF. The CDR3 DNA is TGTGCCAGCTCAACAGAAATGAACACTGAAGCTTTCTTT.

The chain uses TRBV5-1 and TRBJ2-7; D possibly corresponds to TRBD1 (5 bases). CDR3 length: 12 amino acids. Trimming stripped 2 bases from V and 5 bases from J, with 8 bases between. The germline gives CDR1 SGHRS, CDR2 YFSETQ. The DNA for the CDR3 is TGCGCCAGCAGCTTCGCAGGGAACGAGCAGTACTTC. This gives the protein CASSFAGNEQYF.

The chain has TRBV30 and TRBJ1-2, with 9 bases identical to TRBD1. The V and J ends lost 5 bases and 13 bases, in that order; junction bases with no gene match: 14. This CDR3 is built from 13 residues. Germline CDR1 is GTSNPN and CDR2 is SVGIG (reference sequence). The CDR3 loop is CAWAPGQGSPSTF. The CDR3 DNA reads TGTGCCTGGGCACCGGGACAGGGAAGTCCGTCCACCTTC.

This clone has just a few counts. The CDR3: CASSHTSAHQPQHF. The CDR3 region has the DNA TGCGCCAGCAGTCATACGAGCGCACATCAGCCCCAGCATTTT. This sequence joins TRBV23-1 and TRBJ1-5, with D hard to call. TRBV23-1 is classed as an ORF, of uncertain function. V lost 3 bases, J lost 5 bases, and 11 bases lay in between. The CDR3 has 14 residues.

The CDR3 nucleotides read TGTGCCAGCAGTTCCGGGACAGGGTCGGTGACCCAGTACTTC. Translating gives CASSSGTGSVTQYF. The chain links TRBV6-6 to TRBJ2-5; 9 bases match TRBD1. CDR3 length equals 14 residues. Per the germline V gene, CDR1 is MNHNY and CDR2 is SVGAGI (reference sequence). Trimming took 4 bases from V and 7 from J; bases not matched to a gene: 7.

This rearrangement joins TRBV2 to TRBJ2-3; 13 bases match TRBD2. The CDR3 is 15 residues long. Germline CDR1 and CDR2: SNHLY and FYNNEI. The V segment lost 6 bases and the J segment 6 bases; nucleotides outside the gene matches: 6. CDR3 protein: CASSTGLAGTDTQYF. The CDR3 DNA is TGTGCCAGCAGCACGGGACTAGCGGGAACCGATACGCAGTATTTT. The full variable domain, rest sourced from reference TRBV2 and TRBJ2-3, is EPEVTQTPSHQVTQMGQEVILRCVPISNHLYFYWYRQILGQKVEFLVSFYNNEISEKSEIFDDQFSVERPDGSNFTLKIRSTKLEDSAMYFCASSTGLAGTDTQYFGPGTRLTVL.